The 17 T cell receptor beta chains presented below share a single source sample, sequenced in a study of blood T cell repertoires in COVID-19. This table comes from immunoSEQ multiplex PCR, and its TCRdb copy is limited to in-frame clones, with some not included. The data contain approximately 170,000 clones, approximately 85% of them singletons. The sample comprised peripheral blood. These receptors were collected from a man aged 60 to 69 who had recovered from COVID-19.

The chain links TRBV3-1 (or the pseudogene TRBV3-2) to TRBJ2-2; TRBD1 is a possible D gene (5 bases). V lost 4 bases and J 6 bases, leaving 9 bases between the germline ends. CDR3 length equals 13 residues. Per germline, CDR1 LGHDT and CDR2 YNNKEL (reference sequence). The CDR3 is CASSPQDPGELFF. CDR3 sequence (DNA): TGTGCCAGCAGCCCACAGGACCCCGGGGAGCTGTTTTTT.

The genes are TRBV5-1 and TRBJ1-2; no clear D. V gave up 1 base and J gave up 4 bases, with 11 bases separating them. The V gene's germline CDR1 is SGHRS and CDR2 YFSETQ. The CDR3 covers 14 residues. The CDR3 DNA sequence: TGCGCCAGCAGCTTGTATGGGAGCGGCTATGGCTACACCTTC. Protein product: CASSLYGSGYGYTF.

CDR3 protein: CASSPLEVVHEQYF. The CDR3, as DNA: TGTGCCAGCTCACCATTAGAGGTCGTCCACGAGCAGTACTTC. The genes are TRBV18 and TRBJ2-7; D is undetermined. The germline V and J ends were trimmed by 2 bases and 5 bases, with 13 bases remaining between them. Germline V gene data show CDR1 as KGHSH and CDR2 as LQKENI. The CDR3 length is 14 residues.

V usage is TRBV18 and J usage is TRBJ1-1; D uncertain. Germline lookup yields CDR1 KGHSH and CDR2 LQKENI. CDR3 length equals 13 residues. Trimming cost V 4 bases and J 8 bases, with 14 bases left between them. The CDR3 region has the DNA TGTGCCAGCTCACGCCCCGAGGGATTGGAAGCTTTCTTT. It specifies CASSRPEGLEAFF.

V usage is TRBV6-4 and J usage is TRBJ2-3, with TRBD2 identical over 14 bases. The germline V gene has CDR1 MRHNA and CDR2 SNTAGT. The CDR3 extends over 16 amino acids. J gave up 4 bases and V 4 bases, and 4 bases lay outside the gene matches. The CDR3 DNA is TGTGCCAGCAGTGCCGGACTAGCGGGGGGCCCAGATACGCAGTATTTT. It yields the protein CASSAGLAGGPDTQYF.

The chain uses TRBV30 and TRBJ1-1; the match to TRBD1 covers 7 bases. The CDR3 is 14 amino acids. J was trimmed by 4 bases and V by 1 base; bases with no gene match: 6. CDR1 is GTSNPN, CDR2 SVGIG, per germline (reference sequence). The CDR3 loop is CAWSASQGITEAFF. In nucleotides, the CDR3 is TGTGCCTGGAGTGCTTCACAGGGGATCACTGAAGCTTTCTTT.

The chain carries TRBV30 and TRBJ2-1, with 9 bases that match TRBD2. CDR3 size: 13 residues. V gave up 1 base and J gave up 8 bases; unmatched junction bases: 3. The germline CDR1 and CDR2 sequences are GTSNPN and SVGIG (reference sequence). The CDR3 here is CAWSGGGVDEQFF. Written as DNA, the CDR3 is TGTGCCTGGAGTGGCGGGGGGGTTGATGAGCAGTTCTTC.

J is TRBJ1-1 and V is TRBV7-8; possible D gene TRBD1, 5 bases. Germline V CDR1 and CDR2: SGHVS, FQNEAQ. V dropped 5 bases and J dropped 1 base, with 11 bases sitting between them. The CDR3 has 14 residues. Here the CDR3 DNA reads TGTGCCAGCAGCCTTCCTGACAGGAACACTGAAGCTTTCTTT. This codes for CASSLPDRNTEAFF. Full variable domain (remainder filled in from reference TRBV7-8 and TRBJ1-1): GAGVSQSPRYKVAKRGQDVALRCDPISGHVSLFWYQQALGQGPEFLTYFQNEAQLDKSGLPSDRFFAERPEGSVSTLKIQRTQQEDSAVYLCASSLPDRNTEAFFGQGTRLTVV.

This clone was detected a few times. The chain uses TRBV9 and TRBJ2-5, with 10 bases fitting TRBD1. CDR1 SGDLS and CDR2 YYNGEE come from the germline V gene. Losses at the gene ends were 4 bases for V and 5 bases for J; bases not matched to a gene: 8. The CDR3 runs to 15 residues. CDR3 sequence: CASSIRMGQGETQYF. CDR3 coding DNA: TGTGCCAGCAGCATACGTATGGGACAGGGGGAGACCCAGTACTTC.

This chain's CDR3 is CAIQAGESPSSYEQYF. The CDR3 region has the DNA TGTGCCATCCAAGCAGGGGAATCCCCCAGCTCCTACGAGCAGTACTTC. The gene calls are TRBV10-3 and TRBJ2-7; perhaps TRBD1 as D (6 bases). This CDR3 has 16 residues. Germline V lookup: CDR1 ENHRY, CDR2 SYGVKD. V was shortened by 8 bases and J by 0 bases, with 20 bases between the two germline ends.

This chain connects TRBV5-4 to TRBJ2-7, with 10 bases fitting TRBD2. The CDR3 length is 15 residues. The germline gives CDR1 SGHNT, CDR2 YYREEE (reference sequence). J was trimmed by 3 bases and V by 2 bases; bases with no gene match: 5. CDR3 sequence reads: CASSLASGGLYEQYF. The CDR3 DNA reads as TGTGCCAGCAGCTTAGCTAGCGGGGGCCTCTACGAGCAGTACTTC.

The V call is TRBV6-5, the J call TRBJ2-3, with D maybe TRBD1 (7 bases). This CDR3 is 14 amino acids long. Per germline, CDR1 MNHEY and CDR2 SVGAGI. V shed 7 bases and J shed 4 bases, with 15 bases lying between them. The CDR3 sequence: CASTPQGEADTQYF. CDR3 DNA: TGTGCCAGCACTCCCCAGGGGGAGGCAGATACGCAGTATTTT.

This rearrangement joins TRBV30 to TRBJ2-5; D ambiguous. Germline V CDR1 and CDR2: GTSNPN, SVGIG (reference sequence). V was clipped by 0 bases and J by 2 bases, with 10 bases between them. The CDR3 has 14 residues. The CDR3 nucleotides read TGTGCCTGGAGTGTAGGCGGCTTTCAAGAGACCCAGTACTTC. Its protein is CAWSVGGFQETQYF.

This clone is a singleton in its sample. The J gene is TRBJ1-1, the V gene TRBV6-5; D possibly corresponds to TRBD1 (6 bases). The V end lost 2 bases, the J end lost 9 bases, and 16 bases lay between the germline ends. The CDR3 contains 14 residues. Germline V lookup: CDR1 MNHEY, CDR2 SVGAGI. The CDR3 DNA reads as TGTGCCAGCAGTTACGGTGGGGGCGGCCTTCAAGCTTTCTTT. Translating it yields CASSYGGGGLQAFF.

CDR3 sequence: CASSHQPPRRDRSNYGYTF. The CDR3 DNA sequence: TGCGCCAGCAGCCATCAACCCCCTAGAAGAGACAGATCTAACTATGGCTACACCTTC. The rearrangement uses TRBV5-1 and TRBJ1-2, with TRBD1 as a possible D gene (5 bases). The V gene lost 4 bases and the J gene lost 0 bases, with 25 bases spanning the gap. CDR3 length equals 19 residues. The germline V gene has CDR1 SGHRS and CDR2 YFSETQ.

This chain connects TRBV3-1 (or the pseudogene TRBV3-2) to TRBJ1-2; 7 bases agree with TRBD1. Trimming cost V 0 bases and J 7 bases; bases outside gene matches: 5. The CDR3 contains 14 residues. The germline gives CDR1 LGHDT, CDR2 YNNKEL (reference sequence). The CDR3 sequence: CASSQELQGSGYTF. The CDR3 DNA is TGTGCCAGCAGCCAAGAGCTACAGGGGTCTGGCTACACCTTC.

The DNA of the CDR3 is TGTGCCAGCAGTTTACGGTCGCAGCAGTTCTTC. Translation: CASSLRSQQFF. The V gene is TRBV12-3 or TRBV12-4, the J gene TRBJ2-1; D is unclear. With 2 bases removed from V and 11 bases from J, the gap between germline ends came to 7 bases. CDR3 size: 11 residues.